This T cell receptor beta chain was profiled in a study of shared clonotypes between healthy human individuals. Germline assignment: CDR1 SGDLS and CDR2 YYNGEE. This CDR3 is built from 13 residues. V lost 4 bases, J lost 3 bases, and 8 bases lay in between. Produced via immunoSEQ multiplex PCR; TCRdb's table is partial and in-frame only. There are 2 million to 2.5 million clones in the sample; more than 85% occur only once, and about 0.39% lies in the top ten. The specimen was naive CD4+ T cells from PBMCs. Sample subset: CD45RA+ positively selected. The source of this sequence is a man aged 18 to 29 in good health. Some clones in this sample may be carry-over from other donors' samples. The V and J genes are TRBV9 and TRBJ2-1, with D maybe TRBD2 (5 bases). The CDR3 loop is CASSPEGYNEQFF. The DNA for the CDR3 is TGTGCCAGCAGCCCAGAGGGCTACAATGAGCAGTTCTTC.